A selection of T cell receptor beta chains follows, all from one sample in a study of identical twins. Via MiXCR, TCRdb re-called the 5' RACE reads, giving one row per CDR3 protein. The table lists under 900,000 distinct CDR3 sequences, approximately 18% of them singletons. The data were also submitted as part of a second study, on T cells expressing NK-cell markers.

Sequenced material: PBMCs. All receptors derive from a woman between 18 and 29 years old in good health. The CDR3 runs from the conserved cysteine through the conserved F or W. A D gene is named only where the DNA matches it firmly. The size of a clone is reported for some rows only, either as once, few or many, or as a class for expanded clones.

j_call	clone_size	v_call	d_call	cdr3_nt	cdr3_aa
TRBJ1-1	few	TRBV6-1	.	TGTGCCAGCAGACCCGGGCATTACACTGAAGCTTTCTTT	CASRPGHYTEAFF
TRBJ2-3	few	TRBV20-1	TRBD1	TGCAGTGCTAAAGGACAGGAATACACAGATACGCAGTATTTT	CSAKGQEYTDTQYF
TRBJ2-3	.	TRBV20-1	TRBD2	TGCAGTGGGGACTACCCCTTTAGCACAGATACGCAGTATTTT	CSGDYPFSTDTQYF
TRBJ2-4	few	TRBV29-1	.	TGCAGCGTTGACCCCCCTGGGGCTCCCGGGCTGGGCCAGTACTTC	CSVDPPGAPGLGQYF
TRBJ2-7	few	TRBV5-1	.	TGCGCCAGCAGCTTGCTAGGATCTTCCGAGCAGTACTTC	CASSLLGSSEQYF
TRBJ2-7	.	TRBV7-2	TRBD1	TGTGCCAGCACCGTCTGGACAGGGAACTACGAGCAGTACTTC	CASTVWTGNYEQYF
TRBJ2-6	.	TRBV5-4	.	TGTGCCAGCAGCTTGGGGCGGATACGAACCCCCTCTGGGGCCAACGTCCTGACTTTC	CASSLGRIRTPSGANVLTF
TRBJ2-1	.	TRBV27	TRBD2	TGTGCCAGCAGTTTGTGGGGGGGAGGGTGGAATGAGCAGTTCTTC	CASSLWGGGWNEQFF
TRBJ1-2	.	TRBV7-8	.	TGTGCCAGCAGCTCCGATTCCCGGTCGGGCTACACCTTC	CASSSDSRSGYTF
TRBJ2-4	few	TRBV6-1	.	TGTGCCAGCAGACCAAAGGACGCCCTAGCCAAAAACATTCAGTACTTC	CASRPKDALAKNIQYF
TRBJ2-1	few	TRBV7-9	.	TGTGCCAGCAGCTTACGCTGGGGCAATGAGCAGTTCTTC	CASSLRWGNEQFF
TRBJ2-7	few	TRBV9	.	TGTGCCAGCAGCGCCGGACGGATCCCCTACGAGCAGTACTTC	CASSAGRIPYEQYF
TRBJ2-7	.	TRBV5-1	.	TGCGCCAGCAGCTCTCGAAGCCCGGGGCAGGGCAAATCCTACGAGCAGTACTTC	CASSSRSPGQGKSYEQYF
TRBJ1-1	.	TRBV4-2	.	TGTGCCAGCAGCCAAGTGCCTCCAAAGTCGAGTTCTGAAGCTTTCTTT	CASSQVPPKSSSEAFF
TRBJ2-1	.	TRBV12-3/TRBV12-4	.	TGTGCCAGCACCCCGGACGGGCTGGAGCAGTTCTTC	CASTPDGLEQFF
TRBJ2-5	many	TRBV20-1	TRBD2	TGCAGTGCTCCGGGACTAGCGGGGGGCAGTGAGACCCAGTACTTC	CSAPGLAGGSETQYF
TRBJ2-1	few	TRBV6-2/TRBV6-3	.	TGTGCCAGCAGTTACGGGGTACGCTACAATGAGCAGTTCTTC	CASSYGVRYNEQFF
TRBJ1-1	.	TRBV7-9	TRBD1	TGTGCCAGCAGCCCCCGGCGAGGACAGGCGAACACTGAAGCTTTCTTT	CASSPRRGQANTEAFF
TRBJ2-2	.	TRBV7-2	TRBD1	TGTGCCAGCAGCTCGGGAACCGGGACAGGGGTCCGACTGTTTTTT	CASSSGTGTGVRLFF
TRBJ2-7	once	TRBV27	TRBD2	TGTGCCAGCAGTACCCGGGGAGGGAGCTCCTACGAGCAGTACTTC	CASSTRGGSSYEQYF
TRBJ2-1	.	TRBV4-2	TRBD2	TGTGCCAGCAGCCAAGTCCGGGGGGGGAGCTCCTACAATGAGCAGTTCTTC	CASSQVRGGSSYNEQFF
TRBJ1-4	.	TRBV29-1	.	TGCAGCGTTCGGGGGCGCGGTGAAAAACTGTTTTTT	CSVRGRGEKLFF
TRBJ2-7	.	TRBV12-3/TRBV12-4	TRBD2	TGTGCCAGCAGTCCCGGCGGGAGTATGTCCTACGAGCAGTACTTC	CASSPGGSMSYEQYF
TRBJ2-1	few	TRBV29-1	.	TGCAGCGTACCTCCTGACTGGAAGGAGAATGATGAGCAGTTCTTC	CSVPPDWKENDEQFF
TRBJ2-7	.	TRBV6-2/TRBV6-3	.	TGTGCCAGCAGTTACGGGGCGGTGCGAGAGGACGAGCAGTACTTC	CASSYGAVREDEQYF
TRBJ2-3	many	TRBV12-3/TRBV12-4	TRBD2	TGTGCCAGCAGTTTAGCGCCTAGCGGGGGAGATACGCAGTATTTT	CASSLAPSGGDTQYF
TRBJ1-2	few	TRBV29-1	TRBD1	TGCAGCGTTGAACACAGGGGAAGCCGTGGCTACACCTTC	CSVEHRGSRGYTF
TRBJ2-7	.	TRBV2	.	TGTGCCACCGCGGGGACAGAGGATTACGAGCAGTACTTC	CATAGTEDYEQYF
TRBJ2-3	few	TRBV10-2	.	TGCGCCAGCAGACCTAAGGACAGAACCACAGATACGCAGTATTTT	CASRPKDRTTDTQYF
TRBJ2-1	.	TRBV24-1	.	TGTGCCACCAGTGATGAACTAGATGAGCAGTTCTTC	CATSDELDEQFF
TRBJ1-1	few	TRBV11-2	TRBD1	TGTGCCAGCAGCGTGGACAGGGGGAGTGAAGCTTTCTTT	CASSVDRGSEAFF
TRBJ1-2	.	TRBV20-1	.	TGCAGTGTTGGGGGGGCGGGTGACTATGGCTACACCTTC	CSVGGAGDYGYTF
TRBJ1-1	.	TRBV4-1	.	TGCGCCAGCAGCCAATCCCCCGGATCCGGGAACACTGAAGCTTTCTTT	CASSQSPGSGNTEAFF
TRBJ2-2	many	TRBV12-3/TRBV12-4	.	TGTGCCAGCAGTTTCGGCGGCACGAACACCGGGGAGCTGTTTTTT	CASSFGGTNTGELFF
TRBJ1-2	few	TRBV6-5	.	TGTGCCAGCAGTTACCGCGTGGGGAGTTCTAACACCTTC	CASSYRVGSSNTF
TRBJ1-1	few	TRBV12-3/TRBV12-4	.	TGTGCCAGCAGTTTCCCCAGGGGTATGAACACTGAAGCTTTCTTT	CASSFPRGMNTEAFF
TRBJ2-7	few	TRBV12-3/TRBV12-4	.	TGTGCCAGCAGTTTTCTAGCCACCTACGAGCAGTACTTC	CASSFLATYEQYF
TRBJ2-1	.	TRBV6-4	.	TGTGCCAGCAGTGAAGGTGCGGAGTACAATGAGCAGTTCTTC	CASSEGAEYNEQFF
TRBJ2-6	few	TRBV10-2	.	TGCGCCAGCAGTGATCCCTCCCCCGTCCTGACTTTC	CASSDPSPVLTF
TRBJ2-3	.	TRBV7-2	.	TGTGCCAGCAGGCCATGGGGCGCCACAGATACGCAGTATTTT	CASRPWGATDTQYF
TRBJ1-2	.	TRBV7-6	.	TGTGCCAGCAGCTTTTCAGGGAACTATGGCTACACCTTC	CASSFSGNYGYTF
TRBJ2-7	few	TRBV9	TRBD1	TGTGCCAGCAGCAAGGGGGGGACAGGGCGGTACGAGCAGTACTTC	CASSKGGTGRYEQYF
TRBJ2-5	few	TRBV3-1	.	TGTGCCAGCCTCCCCCGGTCCGCACCTTGGGAGACCCAGTACTTC	CASLPRSAPWETQYF
TRBJ1-5	.	TRBV5-5	.	TGTGCCAGCAGCTTGGCTGTGGGGATCAGCAATCAGCCCCAGCATTTT	CASSLAVGISNQPQHF
TRBJ2-7	.	TRBV5-1	.	TGCGCCAGCAGCTTGGGCACGGTGGGGATCGAGCAGTACTTC	CASSLGTVGIEQYF
TRBJ2-2	.	TRBV20-1	.	TGCAGTGCTAGTGGGGGACGTTCCACCGGGGAGCTGTTTTTT	CSASGGRSTGELFF
TRBJ2-2	few	TRBV6-1	.	TGTGCCAGCAGACCTCAGGGGAACACCGGGGAGCTGTTTTTT	CASRPQGNTGELFF
TRBJ1-1	.	TRBV6-2/TRBV6-3	.	TGTGCCAGCAGTTACTCCTCGCGTTCAAGGCGAGCTTTCTTT	CASSYSSRSRRAFF
TRBJ2-5	.	TRBV7-2	TRBD2	TGTGCCAGCAGCTGGCCCCGGGAGGGCGAGACCCAGTACTTC	CASSWPREGETQYF
TRBJ2-3	few	TRBV9	TRBD1	TGTGCCAGCAGCCCCCAGGGGGGCACAGATACGCAGTATTTT	CASSPQGGTDTQYF
TRBJ2-1	.	TRBV9	.	TGTGCCAGCAGCCCCAGACTTGGGTCAAACTACAATGAGCAGTTCTTC	CASSPRLGSNYNEQFF
TRBJ2-4	.	TRBV5-1	.	TGCGCCAGCGCACAGGGGGGGAAATCGGACATTCAGTACTTC	CASAQGGKSDIQYF
TRBJ2-1	.	TRBV7-2	TRBD2	TGTGCCAGCAGCCTCTTGACTAGCGGGAGCTATGAGCAGTTCTTC	CASSLLTSGSYEQFF
TRBJ2-1	many	TRBV9	TRBD2	TGTGCCAGCAGCGTACTCCGGAGCGGGGGTTACAATGAGCAGTTCTTC	CASSVLRSGGYNEQFF
TRBJ2-2	.	TRBV20-1	.	TGCAGTGCCCCCCGCCCGGGCCGGAACACCGGGGAGCTGTTTTTT	CSAPRPGRNTGELFF
TRBJ2-5	few	TRBV15	.	TGTGCCACCAGCAGAGATCTCCAGGGGCAGGTAGAGACCCAGTACTTC	CATSRDLQGQVETQYF
TRBJ2-7	.	TRBV12-3/TRBV12-4	TRBD1	TGTGCCAGCCAAGGGACAGCTCTCTACGAGCAGTACTTC	CASQGTALYEQYF